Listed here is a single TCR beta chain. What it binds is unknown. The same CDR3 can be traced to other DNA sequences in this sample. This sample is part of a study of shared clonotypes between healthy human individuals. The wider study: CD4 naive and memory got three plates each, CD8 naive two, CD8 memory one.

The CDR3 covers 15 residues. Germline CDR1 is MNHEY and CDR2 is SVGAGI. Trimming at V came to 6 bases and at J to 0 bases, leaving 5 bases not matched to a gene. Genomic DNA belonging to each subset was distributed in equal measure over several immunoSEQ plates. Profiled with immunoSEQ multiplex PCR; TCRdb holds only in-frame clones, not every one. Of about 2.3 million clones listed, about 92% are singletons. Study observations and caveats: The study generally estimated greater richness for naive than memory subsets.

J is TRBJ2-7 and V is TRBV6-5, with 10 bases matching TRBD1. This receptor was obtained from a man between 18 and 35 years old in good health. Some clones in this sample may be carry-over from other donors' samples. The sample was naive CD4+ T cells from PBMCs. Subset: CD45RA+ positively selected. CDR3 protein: CASSLRDRGSYEQYF. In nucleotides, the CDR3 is TGTGCCAGCAGCCTCCGGGACAGGGGCTCCTACGAGCAGTACTTC.